These T cell receptor beta chains were read from a single sample in a study of cytomegalovirus exposure and HLA in healthy donors. Assay used: immunoSEQ multiplex PCR; TCRdb lists only in-frame clones, some missing. The profile shows approximately 190,000 clones, approximately 80% of them singletons. Sequencing was performed on PBMCs. The receptors stem from a woman aged 30 to 39 in good health and CMV-seropositive. Each CDR3 is given with its conserved first and last residue. The order of the fields is clone size, J gene, D gene, V gene, CDR3 protein, CDR3 DNA. The D gene is left open where the match is weak. Some rows mark clone size as missing; the rest say once, few, many or name a class of expanded clone.

size: few; J: TRBJ2-7; D: .; V: TRBV28; CDR3: CASSLMGLTRCEQYF; DNA: TGTGCCAGCAGTTTAATGGGGCTTACCCGGTGCGAGCAGTACTTC
size: few; J: TRBJ1-1; D: .; V: TRBV28; CDR3: CASRRTGEHTEAFF; DNA: TGTGCCAGCAGAAGAACAGGAGAGCACACTGAAGCTTTCTTT
size: few; J: TRBJ1-3; D: TRBD1; V: TRBV6-6; CDR3: CASSYRPGGLNTIYF; DNA: TGTGCCAGCAGTTACCGCCCAGGGGGTCTGAACACCATATATTTT
size: .; J: TRBJ1-1; D: .; V: TRBV19; CDR3: CASSIILEHTEAFF; DNA: TGTGCCAGTAGTATTATACTAGAGCACACTGAAGCTTTCTTT
size: .; J: TRBJ2-3; D: TRBD2; V: TRBV2; CDR3: CASSEVGLAGFTDTQYF; DNA: TGTGCCAGCAGTGAAGTCGGACTAGCGGGATTCACAGATACGCAGTATTTT
size: .; J: TRBJ1-5; D: TRBD1; V: TRBV27; CDR3: CASSRQGASQPQHF; DNA: TGTGCCAGCAGTCGTCAGGGGGCCAGTCAGCCCCAGCATTTT
size: few; J: TRBJ2-5; D: .; V: TRBV10-2; CDR3: CASSEEWLVETQYF; DNA: TGCGCCAGCAGTGAGGAGTGGCTAGTCGAGACCCAGTACTTC
size: .; J: TRBJ2-7; D: TRBD1; V: TRBV11-3; CDR3: CASRDRDRDVYEQYF; DNA: TGTGCCAGCAGAGACCGGGACAGGGACGTGTACGAGCAGTACTTC
size: .; J: TRBJ2-1; D: .; V: TRBV7-9; CDR3: CASTTPPNEQFF; DNA: TGTGCCAGCACCACACCCCCCAATGAGCAGTTCTTC
size: .; J: TRBJ2-2; D: TRBD1; V: TRBV13; CDR3: CASSSGTGGGTGELFF; DNA: TGTGCCAGCAGCTCCGGGACAGGGGGCGGCACCGGGGAGCTGTTTTTT
size: .; J: TRBJ2-1; D: TRBD2; V: TRBV9; CDR3: CASSAIAGGAHEQFF; DNA: TGTGCCAGCAGCGCAATAGCGGGAGGGGCCCATGAGCAGTTCTTC
size: .; J: TRBJ2-5; D: .; V: TRBV4-1; CDR3: CASSVRHEPEGMMETQYF; DNA: TGCGCCAGCAGCGTCAGGCACGAGCCGGAGGGAATGATGGAGACCCAGTACTTC
size: .; J: TRBJ1-5; D: .; V: TRBV7-9; CDR3: CASSLGAAENQPQHF; DNA: TGTGCCAGCAGCTTAGGGGCAGCCGAAAATCAGCCCCAGCATTTT
size: few; J: TRBJ2-6; D: .; V: TRBV28; CDR3: CASGGSRGANVLTF; DNA: TGTGCCAGCGGGGGGTCACGGGGGGCCAACGTCCTGACTTTC
size: .; J: TRBJ1-5; D: .; V: TRBV10-3; CDR3: CAISVAGEEPQHF; DNA: TGTGCCATCAGTGTTGCGGGTGAGGAGCCCCAGCATTTT
size: .; J: TRBJ2-7; D: TRBD2; V: TRBV6-5; CDR3: CASRRGTTYEQYF; DNA: TGTGCCAGCAGAAGAGGGACTACCTACGAGCAGTACTTC
size: few; J: TRBJ2-1; D: TRBD1; V: TRBV2; CDR3: CASGTGNYNEQFF; DNA: TGTGCCTCCGGGACAGGGAATTACAATGAGCAGTTCTTC
size: .; J: TRBJ1-4; D: .; V: TRBV28; CDR3: CASSPEGVGREKLFF; DNA: TGTGCCAGCAGCCCCGAGGGGGTAGGGCGTGAAAAACTGTTTTTT
size: .; J: TRBJ2-5; D: .; V: TRBV28; CDR3: CASSIRGRETQYF; DNA: TGTGCCAGCAGCATACGGGGGAGGGAGACCCAGTACTTC
size: .; J: TRBJ1-1; D: TRBD1; V: TRBV10-2; CDR3: CASKRGDRDTEAFF; DNA: TGCGCCAGCAAAAGAGGAGACAGGGACACTGAAGCTTTCTTT
size: .; J: TRBJ2-1; D: TRBD2; V: TRBV4-2; CDR3: CASSQDQSGGSNEQFF; DNA: TGTGCCAGCAGCCAAGATCAGAGCGGGGGTTCGAATGAGCAGTTCTTC
size: .; J: TRBJ1-3; D: .; V: TRBV4-1; CDR3: CASSQVVSASGNTIYF; DNA: TGCGCCAGCAGCCAAGTCGTCAGTGCCTCTGGAAACACCATATATTTT
size: .; J: TRBJ2-1; D: .; V: TRBV11-3; CDR3: CASSLAGFFQQFF; DNA: TGTGCCAGCAGCTTAGCTGGCTTCTTTCAGCAGTTCTTC
size: .; J: TRBJ1-5; D: .; V: TRBV12-5; CDR3: CASGGLNQPQHF; DNA: TGTGCTAGTGGTGGGCTCAATCAGCCCCAGCATTTT
size: few; J: TRBJ1-4; D: .; V: TRBV7-9; CDR3: CASSLGGAYEKLFF; DNA: TGTGCCAGCAGCTTAGGGGGCGCTTATGAAAAACTGTTTTTT
size: .; J: TRBJ2-2; D: .; V: TRBV19; CDR3: CASSIRGVMGNTGELFF; DNA: TGTGCCAGTAGTATTCGGGGAGTGATGGGGAACACCGGGGAGCTGTTTTTT
size: once; J: TRBJ1-6; D: .; V: TRBV30; CDR3: CAWSQGNSPLHF; DNA: TGTGCCTGGAGTCAGGGAAATTCACCCCTCCACTTT
size: .; J: TRBJ2-3; D: TRBD2; V: TRBV13; CDR3: CASSRPSGPTGTRYF; DNA: TGTGCCAGCAGTCGGCCTAGCGGGCCCACAGGTACGCGGTATTTT
size: .; J: TRBJ2-1; D: TRBD2; V: TRBV6-5; CDR3: CASTRRGLADNEQFF; DNA: TGTGCCAGCACCCGAAGGGGACTAGCGGACAATGAGCAGTTCTTC
size: .; J: TRBJ2-7; D: TRBD2; V: TRBV29-1; CDR3: CSVGLAGTYEQYF; DNA: TGCAGCGTGGGGCTAGCGGGGACATACGAGCAGTACTTC
size: .; J: TRBJ1-5; D: TRBD1; V: TRBV6-6; CDR3: CASSRTGGGNQPQHF; DNA: TGTGCCAGCAGTCGGACAGGGGGTGGCAATCAGCCCCAGCATTTT
size: many; J: TRBJ2-7; D: TRBD2; V: TRBV4-3; CDR3: CASSQGSGDAYEQYF; DNA: TGCGCCAGCAGCCAAGGAAGCGGGGATGCCTACGAGCAGTACTTC
size: .; J: TRBJ2-3; D: .; V: TRBV11-1; CDR3: CASSQALTWNSTDTQYF; DNA: TGTGCCAGTAGCCAGGCCCTTACTTGGAATAGCACAGATACGCAGTATTTT
size: .; J: TRBJ1-1; D: TRBD1; V: TRBV2; CDR3: CASKGQGVGRAFF; DNA: TGTGCCAGCAAGGGACAGGGGGTAGGAAGAGCTTTCTTT
size: .; J: TRBJ2-3; D: TRBD2; V: TRBV4-1; CDR3: CASSQDRTSGAVATQYF; DNA: TGCGCCAGCAGCCAAGACAGGACTAGCGGAGCCGTGGCTACGCAGTATTTT
size: .; J: TRBJ2-1; D: TRBD1; V: TRBV6-1; CDR3: CASRGQVDAQFF; DNA: TGTGCCAGTAGAGGACAGGTTGATGCGCAGTTCTTC
size: .; J: TRBJ2-3; D: .; V: TRBV15; CDR3: CATSSPRSSSTDTQYF; DNA: TGTGCCACCAGCAGCCCTAGGTCATCGAGCACAGATACGCAGTATTTT
size: .; J: TRBJ1-1; D: TRBD1; V: TRBV12-5; CDR3: CASGPGQLNTEAFF; DNA: TGTGCTAGTGGCCCGGGACAGTTGAACACTGAAGCTTTCTTT
size: .; J: TRBJ2-3; D: .; V: TRBV30; CDR3: CAWSKDRNTDTQYF; DNA: TGTGCCTGGAGTAAGGACAGAAACACAGATACGCAGTATTTT
size: .; J: TRBJ2-7; D: TRBD2; V: TRBV9; CDR3: CASSPSGTSGSYEEQYF; DNA: TGTGCCAGCAGCCCTTCAGGGACTAGCGGGAGCTACGAGGAGCAGTACTTC
size: .; J: TRBJ1-5; D: .; V: TRBV5-6; CDR3: CASSLGQNQPQHF; DNA: TGTGCCAGCAGCTTGGGACAGAATCAGCCCCAGCATTTT
size: .; J: TRBJ2-3; D: TRBD2; V: TRBV5-4; CDR3: CASSPGGTSGSGDTQYF; DNA: TGTGCCAGCAGCCCGGGGGGCACTAGCGGGAGTGGGGATACGCAGTATTTT
size: .; J: TRBJ2-1; D: TRBD2; V: TRBV5-4; CDR3: CASSLKPTSTEQFF; DNA: TGTGCCAGCAGCTTGAAGCCGACTAGCACTGAGCAGTTCTTC
size: .; J: TRBJ2-3; D: TRBD1; V: TRBV7-6; CDR3: CASGLTVRGPTDTQYF; DNA: TGTGCCAGCGGACTAACTGTCAGGGGGCCAACAGATACGCAGTATTTT
size: .; J: TRBJ2-1; D: TRBD2; V: TRBV11-3; CDR3: CASSLRTSGGVDEQFF; DNA: TGTGCCAGCAGCTTAAGGACTAGCGGGGGGGTGGATGAGCAGTTCTTC
size: .; J: TRBJ2-2; D: .; V: TRBV7-8; CDR3: CASSAVRGKNTGELFF; DNA: TGTGCCAGCAGCGCCGTAAGGGGTAAAAACACCGGGGAGCTGTTTTTT
size: .; J: TRBJ1-6; D: .; V: TRBV9; CDR3: CASSLRGGNYNSPLHF; DNA: TGTGCCAGCAGCCTTCGCGGGGGCAACTATAATTCACCCCTCCACTTT
size: .; J: TRBJ2-5; D: .; V: TRBV4-1; CDR3: CASSQEGRGLETQYF; DNA: TGCGCCAGCAGCCAAGAAGGGCGGGGGCTTGAGACCCAGTACTTC
size: .; J: TRBJ2-1; D: .; V: TRBV11-1; CDR3: CASSLVTSNEQFF; DNA: TGTGCCAGCAGCTTAGTGACTAGCAATGAGCAGTTCTTC
size: .; J: TRBJ2-7; D: .; V: TRBV30; CDR3: CALEGPGFLGQYF; DNA: TGTGCCTTGGAGGGACCGGGATTTCTAGGGCAGTACTTC
size: .; J: TRBJ1-4; D: .; V: TRBV11-2; CDR3: CASSLRGLKEKLFF; DNA: TGTGCCAGCAGCTTACGAGGGCTAAAGGAAAAACTGTTTTTT
size: .; J: TRBJ2-1; D: TRBD1; V: TRBV6-1; CDR3: CASSAGQGRRNEQFF; DNA: TGTGCCAGCAGTGCGGGACAGGGGCGGAGAAATGAGCAGTTCTTC
size: .; J: TRBJ2-2; D: TRBD2; V: TRBV27; CDR3: CASIGTSGRAGELFF; DNA: TGTGCCAGCATCGGGACTAGCGGGAGGGCCGGGGAGCTGTTTTTT
size: .; J: TRBJ2-1; D: .; V: TRBV4-3; CDR3: CASSPWVRGTPYNEQFF; DNA: TGCGCCAGCAGTCCATGGGTCCGGGGGACGCCTTACAATGAGCAGTTCTTC
size: once; J: TRBJ2-7; D: TRBD1; V: TRBV7-2; CDR3: CASSLTGGGGYEQYF; DNA: TGTGCCAGCAGCTTAACAGGGGGCGGAGGCTACGAGCAGTACTTC
size: .; J: TRBJ2-1; D: TRBD2; V: TRBV30; CDR3: CAWSSGLAREQFF; DNA: TGTGCCTGGAGTTCCGGACTAGCTCGAGAGCAGTTCTTC
size: once; J: TRBJ2-1; D: .; V: TRBV7-9; CDR3: CASSLGQVGYNEQFF; DNA: TGTGCCAGCAGCTTAGGGCAGGTCGGCTACAATGAGCAGTTCTTC
size: .; J: TRBJ1-6; D: .; V: TRBV27; CDR3: CASSFSGESYNSPLHF; DNA: TGTGCCAGCAGTTTTTCAGGGGAATCCTATAATTCACCCCTCCACTTT
size: once; J: TRBJ2-6; D: .; V: TRBV7-9; CDR3: CASSLLGGSGANVLTF; DNA: TGTGCCAGCAGCTTATTGGGGGGTTCTGGGGCCAACGTCCTGACTTTC